The present entry profiles one T cell receptor (beta chain) with its context. The target antigen is unknown. These data are taken from a study of cytomegalovirus exposure and HLA in healthy donors. Notes on the study in general: What a later analysis reportedly showed was that an Asian-associated ancestry cluster had fewer N-insertions than the approximately 700-donor mean.

PCR involved 60 Vbeta and 13 Jbeta primers. Clones were sequenced by immunoSEQ multiplex PCR, and TCRdb holds only the in-frame ones, with some missing. The sample contains about 96,000 clones, 65% to 85% of which appear only once. The sequenced sample was PBMCs. This TCR derives from a woman aged 70-85 years in good health and CMV-seropositive.

The CDR3 region is CASSIMDRATYEQYF. CDR3 DNA: TGTGCCAGTAGTATAATGGACAGGGCTACCTACGAGCAGTACTTC. The gene calls are TRBV19 and TRBJ2-7; 8 nucleotides align to TRBD1. The CDR3 is 15 amino acids. Germline V gene lookup returns CDR1 LNHDA and CDR2 SQIVND (reference sequence). J was trimmed by 2 bases and V by 2 bases; bases with no gene match: 5.